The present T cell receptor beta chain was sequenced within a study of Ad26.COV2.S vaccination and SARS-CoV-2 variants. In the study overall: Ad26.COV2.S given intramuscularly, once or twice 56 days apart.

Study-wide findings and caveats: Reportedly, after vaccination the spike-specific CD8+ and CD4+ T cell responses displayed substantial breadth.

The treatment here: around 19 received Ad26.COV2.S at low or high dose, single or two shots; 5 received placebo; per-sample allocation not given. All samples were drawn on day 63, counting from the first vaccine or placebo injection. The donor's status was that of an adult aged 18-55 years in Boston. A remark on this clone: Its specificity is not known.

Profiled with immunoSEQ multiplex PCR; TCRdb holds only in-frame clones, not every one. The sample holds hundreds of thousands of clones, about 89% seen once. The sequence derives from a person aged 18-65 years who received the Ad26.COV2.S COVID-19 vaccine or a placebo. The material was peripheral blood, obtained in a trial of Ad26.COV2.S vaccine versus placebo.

The CDR3 is CASSLLAGGPSTGELFF. CDR3 nucleotide sequence: TGTGCCAGCAGCCTACTAGCGGGAGGGCCTAGCACCGGGGAGCTGTTTTTT. The genes are TRBV6-4 and TRBJ2-2, with 13 bases identical to TRBD2. Trimming cost V 6 bases and J 4 bases; bases outside gene matches: 8. This CDR3 spans 17 amino acids. Germline V gene data show CDR1 as MRHNA and CDR2 as SNTAGT.